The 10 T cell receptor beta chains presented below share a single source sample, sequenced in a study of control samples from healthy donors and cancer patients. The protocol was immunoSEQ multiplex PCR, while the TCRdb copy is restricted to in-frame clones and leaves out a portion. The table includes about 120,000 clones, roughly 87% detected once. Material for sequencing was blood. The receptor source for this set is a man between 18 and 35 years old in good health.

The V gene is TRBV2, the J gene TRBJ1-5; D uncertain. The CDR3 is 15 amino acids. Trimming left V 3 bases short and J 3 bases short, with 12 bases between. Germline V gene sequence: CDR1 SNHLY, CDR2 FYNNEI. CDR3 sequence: CASSESHLFNQPQHF. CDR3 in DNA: TGTGCCAGCAGTGAGTCGCACCTCTTCAATCAGCCCCAGCATTTT.

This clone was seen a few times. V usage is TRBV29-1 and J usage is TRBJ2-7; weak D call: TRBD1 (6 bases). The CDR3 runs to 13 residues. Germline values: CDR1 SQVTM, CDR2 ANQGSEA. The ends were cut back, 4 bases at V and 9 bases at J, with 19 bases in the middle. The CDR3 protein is CSVVTGPSSGQYF. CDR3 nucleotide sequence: TGCAGCGTTGTAACAGGGCCTTCATCAGGGCAGTACTTC.

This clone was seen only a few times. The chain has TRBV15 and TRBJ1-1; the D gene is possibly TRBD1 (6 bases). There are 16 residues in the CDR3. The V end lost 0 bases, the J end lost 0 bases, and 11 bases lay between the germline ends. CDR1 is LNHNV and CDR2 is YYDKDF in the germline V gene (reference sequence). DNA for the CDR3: TGTGCCACCAGCAGAGATGGGGGACAAATGAACACTGAAGCTTTCTTT. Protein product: CATSRDGGQMNTEAFF. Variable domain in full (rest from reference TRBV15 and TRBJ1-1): DAMVIQNPRYQVTQFGKPVTLSCSQTLNHNVMYWYQQKSSQAPKLLFHYYDKDFNNEADTPDNFQSRRPNTSFCFLDIRSPGLGDTAMYLCATSRDGGQMNTEAFFGQGTRLTVV.

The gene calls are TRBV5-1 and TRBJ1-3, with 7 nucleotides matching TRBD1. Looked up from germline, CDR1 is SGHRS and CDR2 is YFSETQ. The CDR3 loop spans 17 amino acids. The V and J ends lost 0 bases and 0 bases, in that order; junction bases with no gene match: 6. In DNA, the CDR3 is TGCGCCAGCAGCTTGGGGGGGACAGCCAGCTCTGGAAACACCATATATTTT. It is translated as CASSLGGTASSGNTIYF.

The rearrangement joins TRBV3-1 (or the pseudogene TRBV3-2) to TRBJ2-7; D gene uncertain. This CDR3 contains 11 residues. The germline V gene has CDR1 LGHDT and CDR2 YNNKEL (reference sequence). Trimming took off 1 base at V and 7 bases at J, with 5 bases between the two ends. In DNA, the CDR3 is TGTGCCAGCAGCCAAGCTGGGGAGCAGTACTTC. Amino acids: CASSQAGEQYF.

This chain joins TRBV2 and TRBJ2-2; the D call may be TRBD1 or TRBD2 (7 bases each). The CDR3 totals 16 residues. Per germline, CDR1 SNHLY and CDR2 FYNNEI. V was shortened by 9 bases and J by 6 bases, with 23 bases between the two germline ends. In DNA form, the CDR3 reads TGTGCCAGTCAAAGGGGGCAGCGGGGAGGGGCCGGGGAGCTGTTTTTT. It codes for CASQRGQRGGAGELFF.

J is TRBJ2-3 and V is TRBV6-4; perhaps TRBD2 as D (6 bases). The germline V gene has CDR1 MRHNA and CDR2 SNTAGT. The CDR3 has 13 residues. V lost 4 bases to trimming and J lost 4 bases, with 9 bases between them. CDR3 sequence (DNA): TGTGCCAGCAGTGTGGGGGAGGCAGATACGCAGTATTTT. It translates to CASSVGEADTQYF.

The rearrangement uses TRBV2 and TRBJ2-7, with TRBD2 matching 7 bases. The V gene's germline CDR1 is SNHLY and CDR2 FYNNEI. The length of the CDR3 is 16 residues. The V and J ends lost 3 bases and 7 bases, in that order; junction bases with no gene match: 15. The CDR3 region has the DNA TGTGCCAGCAGTGACGCTAGCGGAAAAACCTACGATGAGCAGTACTTC. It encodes CASSDASGKTYDEQYF. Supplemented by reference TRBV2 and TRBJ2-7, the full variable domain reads EPEVTQTPSHQVTQMGQEVILRCVPISNHLYFYWYRQILGQKVEFLVSFYNNEISEKSEIFDDQFSVERPDGSNFTLKIRSTKLEDSAMYFCASSDASGKTYDEQYFGPGTRLTVT.

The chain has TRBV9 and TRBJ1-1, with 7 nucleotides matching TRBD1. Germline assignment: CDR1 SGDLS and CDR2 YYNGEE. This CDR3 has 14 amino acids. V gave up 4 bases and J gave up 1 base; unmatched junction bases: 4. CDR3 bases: TGTGCCAGCAGCTCCCGGACAGGGAACACTGAAGCTTTCTTT. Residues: CASSSRTGNTEAFF.

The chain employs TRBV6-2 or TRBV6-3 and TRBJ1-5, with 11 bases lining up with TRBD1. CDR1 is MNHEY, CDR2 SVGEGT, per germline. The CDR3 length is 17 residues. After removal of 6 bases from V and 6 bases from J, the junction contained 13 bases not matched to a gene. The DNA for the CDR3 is TGTGCCAGCAGCCTCACTCCGGGACAGGGGGTATTTCAGCCCCAGCATTTT. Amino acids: CASSLTPGQGVFQPQHF.